This T cell receptor beta chain was captured by sequencing in a study of cytomegalovirus exposure and HLA in healthy donors. General study results and limits: A few chains tied to CMV proved CMV antigen-specific in vitro.

As for this clone: Its specificity is unknown.

PCR was performed using 60 Vbeta and 13 Jbeta primers. Sequencing used immunoSEQ multiplex PCR; TCRdb keeps in-frame clones, though not all of them. The table includes roughly 100,000 clones, 74% detected once. After removal of 3 bases from V and 7 bases from J, the junction contained 10 bases not matched to a gene. This CDR3 comprises 15 residues. CDR1 and CDR2 (germline): SGDLS, YYNGEE. What was sequenced was PBMCs. This chain connects TRBV9 to TRBJ1-2; 9 bases fit TRBD1. The receptor comes from a man in his fifties or sixties in good health and CMV-seropositive. The chain's CDR3 is CASSAFSTGGAGYTF. The CDR3 DNA follows: TGTGCCAGCAGCGCCTTCTCCACAGGGGGCGCTGGCTACACCTTC.